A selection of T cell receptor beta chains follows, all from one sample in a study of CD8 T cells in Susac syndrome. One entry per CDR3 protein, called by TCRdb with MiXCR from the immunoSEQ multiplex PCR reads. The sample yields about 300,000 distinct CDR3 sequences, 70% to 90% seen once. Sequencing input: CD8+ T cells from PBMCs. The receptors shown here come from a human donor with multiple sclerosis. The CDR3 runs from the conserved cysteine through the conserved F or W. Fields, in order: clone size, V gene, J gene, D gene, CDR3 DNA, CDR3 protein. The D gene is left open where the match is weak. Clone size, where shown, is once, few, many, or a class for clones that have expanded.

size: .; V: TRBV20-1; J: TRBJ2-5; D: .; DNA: TGCAGTGCTAGGGGCATAGGGTACCAAGAGACCCAGTACTTC; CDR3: CSARGIGYQETQYF
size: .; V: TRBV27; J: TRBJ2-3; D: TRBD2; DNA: TGTGCCAGCAGCCTCGGGACTAGCGGGAGAGGAAATACGCAGTATTTT; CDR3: CASSLGTSGRGNTQYF
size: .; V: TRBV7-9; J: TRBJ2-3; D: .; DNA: TGTGCCAGCAGCTTTCCCTACCGCACAGATACGCAGTATTTT; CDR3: CASSFPYRTDTQYF
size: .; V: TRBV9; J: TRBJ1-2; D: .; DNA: TGTGCCAGCAGTTTCTACCCGACCGGGACTAACTATGGCTACACCTTC; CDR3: CASSFYPTGTNYGYTF
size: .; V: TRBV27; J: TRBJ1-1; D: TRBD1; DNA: TGTGCCAGCAGTTTAGACAGGGGGTTCACTGAAGCTTTCTTT; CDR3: CASSLDRGFTEAFF
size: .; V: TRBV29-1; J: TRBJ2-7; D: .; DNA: TGCAGCGTCGCTTACCCGGAGTCCACCTACGAGCAGTACTTC; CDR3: CSVAYPESTYEQYF
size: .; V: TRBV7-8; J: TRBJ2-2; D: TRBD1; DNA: TGTGCCAGCAGCTTATCGGGACAGGAGTCCACCGGGGAGCTGTTTTTT; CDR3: CASSLSGQESTGELFF
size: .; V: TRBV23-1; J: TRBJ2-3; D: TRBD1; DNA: TGCGCCAGCAGTCAGCGCGACAGGGAGAATCCAGATACGCAGTATTTT; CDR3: CASSQRDRENPDTQYF
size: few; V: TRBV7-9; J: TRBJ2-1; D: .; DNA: TGTGCCAGCAGCTCGGGACGGGAGCAGTTCTTC; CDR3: CASSSGREQFF
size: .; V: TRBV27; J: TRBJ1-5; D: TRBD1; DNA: TGTGCCAGCAGTCTCATCCGGGACAGAGGTCAGCCCCAGCATTTT; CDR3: CASSLIRDRGQPQHF
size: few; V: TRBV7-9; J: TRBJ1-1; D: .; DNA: TGTGCCAGTAGCTCAGAACTGAACACTGAAGCTTTCTTT; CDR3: CASSSELNTEAFF
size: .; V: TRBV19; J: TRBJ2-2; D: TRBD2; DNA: TGTGCCACACAATCGTTTAGCGGGCCGAACACCGGGGAGCTGTTTTTT; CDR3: CATQSFSGPNTGELFF
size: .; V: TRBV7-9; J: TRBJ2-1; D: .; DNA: TGTGCCAGCAGCTTAGGGTTTACAGGGACGGGGACGTTCTTC; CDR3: CASSLGFTGTGTFF
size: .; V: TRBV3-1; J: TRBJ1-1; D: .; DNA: TGTGCCAGCAGCCAAGATAAGGGACATCTAGACTTGAACACTGAAGCTTTCTTT; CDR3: CASSQDKGHLDLNTEAFF
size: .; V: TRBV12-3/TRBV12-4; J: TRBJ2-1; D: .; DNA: TGTGCCAGCAGTTTAGGGGACGGCGCGCGGGTTGAGCAGTTCTTC; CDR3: CASSLGDGARVEQFF
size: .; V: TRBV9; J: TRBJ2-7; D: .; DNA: TGTGCCAGCAGCGTAGCGCGGGATCACTACGAGCAGTACTTC; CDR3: CASSVARDHYEQYF
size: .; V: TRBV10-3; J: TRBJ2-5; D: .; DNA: TGTGCCATCAGTGAGTCATCTACCCCCCAACGCTTGGGAGAGACCCAGTACTTC; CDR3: CAISESSTPQRLGETQYF
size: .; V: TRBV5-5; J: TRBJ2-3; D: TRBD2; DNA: TGTGCCAGCAGCTTGTGGCTAGCGGGAGAGGGAGATACGCAGTATTTT; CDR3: CASSLWLAGEGDTQYF
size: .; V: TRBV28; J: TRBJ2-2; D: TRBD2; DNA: TGTGCCAGCAGTCAAGCGGGAGGGAGCGGGGAGCTGTTTTTT; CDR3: CASSQAGGSGELFF
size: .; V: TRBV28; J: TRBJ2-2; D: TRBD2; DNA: TGTGCCAGCAGTTTGTCCGGACTAGCGGTGAACACCGGGGAGCTGTTTTTT; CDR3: CASSLSGLAVNTGELFF
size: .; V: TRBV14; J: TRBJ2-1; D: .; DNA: TGTGCCAGCAGCCATCAGGACAGCTCCTACAATGAGCAGTTCTTC; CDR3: CASSHQDSSYNEQFF
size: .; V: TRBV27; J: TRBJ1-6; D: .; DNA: TGTGCCAGCAGTTTAACACAACCGGTCCATAATTCACCCCTCCACTTT; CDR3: CASSLTQPVHNSPLHF
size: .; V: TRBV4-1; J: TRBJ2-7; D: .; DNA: TGCGCCAGCAGCCAAGATCCCCCCCTAGCGTCAGCCTACGAGCAGTACTTC; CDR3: CASSQDPPLASAYEQYF
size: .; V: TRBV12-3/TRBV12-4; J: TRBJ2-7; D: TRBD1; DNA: TGTGCCAGCAGTTTAGCCCTCGGCAGGGGGCCCCCCTACGAGCAGTACTTC; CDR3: CASSLALGRGPPYEQYF
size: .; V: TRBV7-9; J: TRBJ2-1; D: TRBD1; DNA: TGTGCCAGCAACGAACAGGGGGCGGGGGATGAGCAGTTCTTC; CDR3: CASNEQGAGDEQFF
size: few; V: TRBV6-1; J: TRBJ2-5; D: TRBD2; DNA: TGTGCCAGCAGTCAGACTAGCGGGTACCAAGAGACCCAGTACTTC; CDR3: CASSQTSGYQETQYF
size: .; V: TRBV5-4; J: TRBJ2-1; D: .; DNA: TGTGCCAGCAGCCCGCTAGACGGAGCCTACAATGAGCAGTTCTTC; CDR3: CASSPLDGAYNEQFF
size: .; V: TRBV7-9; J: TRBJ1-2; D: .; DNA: TGTGCCAGCAGCCTCCTAGACAGGCGAGGCTACACCTTC; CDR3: CASSLLDRRGYTF
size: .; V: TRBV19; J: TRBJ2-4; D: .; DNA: TGTGCCAGTAGTTGGACTCGAACCACAGGTCACATTCAGTACTTC; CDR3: CASSWTRTTGHIQYF
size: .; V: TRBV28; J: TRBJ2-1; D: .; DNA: TGTGCCAGCAGTTTTCCGGCGGAGACCTACAATGAGCAGTTCTTC; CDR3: CASSFPAETYNEQFF
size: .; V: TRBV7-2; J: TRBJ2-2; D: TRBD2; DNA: TGTGCCAGCAGCTTATTGGGAGGGCGAGGCGGGGAGCTGTTTTTT; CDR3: CASSLLGGRGGELFF
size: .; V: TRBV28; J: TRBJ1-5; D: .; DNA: TGTGCCAGCGGACCGCTGAATCAGCCCCAGCATTTT; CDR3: CASGPLNQPQHF
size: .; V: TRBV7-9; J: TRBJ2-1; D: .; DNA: TGTGCCAGCAGCCGTCAGGAGGATGAGCAGTTCTTC; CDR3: CASSRQEDEQFF
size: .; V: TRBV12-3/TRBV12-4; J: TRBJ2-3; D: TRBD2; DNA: TGTGCCAGCACCTCGACTAGCGGGAGCCCAGATACGCAGTATTTT; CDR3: CASTSTSGSPDTQYF
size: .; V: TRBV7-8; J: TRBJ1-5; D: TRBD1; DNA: TGTGCCAGCAGCTTAGGAACCCGGGACAGGAGCAATCAGCCCCAGCATTTT; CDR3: CASSLGTRDRSNQPQHF
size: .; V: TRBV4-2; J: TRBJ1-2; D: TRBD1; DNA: TGTGCCAGCAGCCAAACAGGGGGCAGCGGTGATGGCTACACCTTC; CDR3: CASSQTGGSGDGYTF
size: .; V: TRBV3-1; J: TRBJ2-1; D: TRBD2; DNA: TGTGCCAGCAGCACTCCGACTAGCGGATACAATGAGCAGTTCTTC; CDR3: CASSTPTSGYNEQFF
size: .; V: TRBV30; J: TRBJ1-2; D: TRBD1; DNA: TGTGCCTGCGAAGGGGACAGGACCTATGGCTACACCTTC; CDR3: CACEGDRTYGYTF
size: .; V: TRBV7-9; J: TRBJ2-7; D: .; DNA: TGTGCCAGCCGACTGGGACCCGACGAGCAGTACTTC; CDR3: CASRLGPDEQYF
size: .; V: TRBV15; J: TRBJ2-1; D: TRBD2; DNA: TGTGCCACCAGCAGAGTTCCGGGACTAGCGGCTGACAATGAGCAGTTCTTC; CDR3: CATSRVPGLAADNEQFF
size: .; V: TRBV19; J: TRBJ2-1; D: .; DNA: TGTGCCAGTAGCACCGGCAGCGAGCAGTTCTTC; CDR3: CASSTGSEQFF
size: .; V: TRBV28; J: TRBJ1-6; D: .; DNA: TGTGCCAGCAGGCCGCCTCAGGCGGGGGATTCACCCCTCCACTTT; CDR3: CASRPPQAGDSPLHF
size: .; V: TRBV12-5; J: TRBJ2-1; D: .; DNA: TGTGCTAGTGGTTTGGGGACAGCTCTGGTGAATGAGCAGTTCTTC; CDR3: CASGLGTALVNEQFF
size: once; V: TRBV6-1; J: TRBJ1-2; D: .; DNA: TGTGCCAGCAGTGAAGTACAGGGCGGGGGCTACACCTTC; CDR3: CASSEVQGGGYTF
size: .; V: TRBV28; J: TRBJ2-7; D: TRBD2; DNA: TGTGCCAGCATATCGGGGGTTAAGCGGGGCTACGAGCAGTACTTC; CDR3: CASISGVKRGYEQYF
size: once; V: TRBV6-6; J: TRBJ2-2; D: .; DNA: TGTGCCAGCAACAACGGGGAGCTGTTTTTT; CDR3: CASNNGELFF
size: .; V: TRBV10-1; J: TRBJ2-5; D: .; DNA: TGCGCCAGCAGTGAGTCGAGGCTTGATACCCACGAGACCCAGTACTTC; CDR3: CASSESRLDTHETQYF
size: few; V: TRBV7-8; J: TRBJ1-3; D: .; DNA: TGTGCCAGCAGCTTAGCCAGGGTGAGGGGCACCATATATTTT; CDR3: CASSLARVRGTIYF
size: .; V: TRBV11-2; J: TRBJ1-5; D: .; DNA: TGTGCCAGCAGCTTAGACAGGTATAATCAGCCCCAGCATTTT; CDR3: CASSLDRYNQPQHF
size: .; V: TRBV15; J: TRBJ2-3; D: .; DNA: TGTGCCACCAGCGCCCCAGAGGGGTTCTCGCAGTATTTT; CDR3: CATSAPEGFSQYF